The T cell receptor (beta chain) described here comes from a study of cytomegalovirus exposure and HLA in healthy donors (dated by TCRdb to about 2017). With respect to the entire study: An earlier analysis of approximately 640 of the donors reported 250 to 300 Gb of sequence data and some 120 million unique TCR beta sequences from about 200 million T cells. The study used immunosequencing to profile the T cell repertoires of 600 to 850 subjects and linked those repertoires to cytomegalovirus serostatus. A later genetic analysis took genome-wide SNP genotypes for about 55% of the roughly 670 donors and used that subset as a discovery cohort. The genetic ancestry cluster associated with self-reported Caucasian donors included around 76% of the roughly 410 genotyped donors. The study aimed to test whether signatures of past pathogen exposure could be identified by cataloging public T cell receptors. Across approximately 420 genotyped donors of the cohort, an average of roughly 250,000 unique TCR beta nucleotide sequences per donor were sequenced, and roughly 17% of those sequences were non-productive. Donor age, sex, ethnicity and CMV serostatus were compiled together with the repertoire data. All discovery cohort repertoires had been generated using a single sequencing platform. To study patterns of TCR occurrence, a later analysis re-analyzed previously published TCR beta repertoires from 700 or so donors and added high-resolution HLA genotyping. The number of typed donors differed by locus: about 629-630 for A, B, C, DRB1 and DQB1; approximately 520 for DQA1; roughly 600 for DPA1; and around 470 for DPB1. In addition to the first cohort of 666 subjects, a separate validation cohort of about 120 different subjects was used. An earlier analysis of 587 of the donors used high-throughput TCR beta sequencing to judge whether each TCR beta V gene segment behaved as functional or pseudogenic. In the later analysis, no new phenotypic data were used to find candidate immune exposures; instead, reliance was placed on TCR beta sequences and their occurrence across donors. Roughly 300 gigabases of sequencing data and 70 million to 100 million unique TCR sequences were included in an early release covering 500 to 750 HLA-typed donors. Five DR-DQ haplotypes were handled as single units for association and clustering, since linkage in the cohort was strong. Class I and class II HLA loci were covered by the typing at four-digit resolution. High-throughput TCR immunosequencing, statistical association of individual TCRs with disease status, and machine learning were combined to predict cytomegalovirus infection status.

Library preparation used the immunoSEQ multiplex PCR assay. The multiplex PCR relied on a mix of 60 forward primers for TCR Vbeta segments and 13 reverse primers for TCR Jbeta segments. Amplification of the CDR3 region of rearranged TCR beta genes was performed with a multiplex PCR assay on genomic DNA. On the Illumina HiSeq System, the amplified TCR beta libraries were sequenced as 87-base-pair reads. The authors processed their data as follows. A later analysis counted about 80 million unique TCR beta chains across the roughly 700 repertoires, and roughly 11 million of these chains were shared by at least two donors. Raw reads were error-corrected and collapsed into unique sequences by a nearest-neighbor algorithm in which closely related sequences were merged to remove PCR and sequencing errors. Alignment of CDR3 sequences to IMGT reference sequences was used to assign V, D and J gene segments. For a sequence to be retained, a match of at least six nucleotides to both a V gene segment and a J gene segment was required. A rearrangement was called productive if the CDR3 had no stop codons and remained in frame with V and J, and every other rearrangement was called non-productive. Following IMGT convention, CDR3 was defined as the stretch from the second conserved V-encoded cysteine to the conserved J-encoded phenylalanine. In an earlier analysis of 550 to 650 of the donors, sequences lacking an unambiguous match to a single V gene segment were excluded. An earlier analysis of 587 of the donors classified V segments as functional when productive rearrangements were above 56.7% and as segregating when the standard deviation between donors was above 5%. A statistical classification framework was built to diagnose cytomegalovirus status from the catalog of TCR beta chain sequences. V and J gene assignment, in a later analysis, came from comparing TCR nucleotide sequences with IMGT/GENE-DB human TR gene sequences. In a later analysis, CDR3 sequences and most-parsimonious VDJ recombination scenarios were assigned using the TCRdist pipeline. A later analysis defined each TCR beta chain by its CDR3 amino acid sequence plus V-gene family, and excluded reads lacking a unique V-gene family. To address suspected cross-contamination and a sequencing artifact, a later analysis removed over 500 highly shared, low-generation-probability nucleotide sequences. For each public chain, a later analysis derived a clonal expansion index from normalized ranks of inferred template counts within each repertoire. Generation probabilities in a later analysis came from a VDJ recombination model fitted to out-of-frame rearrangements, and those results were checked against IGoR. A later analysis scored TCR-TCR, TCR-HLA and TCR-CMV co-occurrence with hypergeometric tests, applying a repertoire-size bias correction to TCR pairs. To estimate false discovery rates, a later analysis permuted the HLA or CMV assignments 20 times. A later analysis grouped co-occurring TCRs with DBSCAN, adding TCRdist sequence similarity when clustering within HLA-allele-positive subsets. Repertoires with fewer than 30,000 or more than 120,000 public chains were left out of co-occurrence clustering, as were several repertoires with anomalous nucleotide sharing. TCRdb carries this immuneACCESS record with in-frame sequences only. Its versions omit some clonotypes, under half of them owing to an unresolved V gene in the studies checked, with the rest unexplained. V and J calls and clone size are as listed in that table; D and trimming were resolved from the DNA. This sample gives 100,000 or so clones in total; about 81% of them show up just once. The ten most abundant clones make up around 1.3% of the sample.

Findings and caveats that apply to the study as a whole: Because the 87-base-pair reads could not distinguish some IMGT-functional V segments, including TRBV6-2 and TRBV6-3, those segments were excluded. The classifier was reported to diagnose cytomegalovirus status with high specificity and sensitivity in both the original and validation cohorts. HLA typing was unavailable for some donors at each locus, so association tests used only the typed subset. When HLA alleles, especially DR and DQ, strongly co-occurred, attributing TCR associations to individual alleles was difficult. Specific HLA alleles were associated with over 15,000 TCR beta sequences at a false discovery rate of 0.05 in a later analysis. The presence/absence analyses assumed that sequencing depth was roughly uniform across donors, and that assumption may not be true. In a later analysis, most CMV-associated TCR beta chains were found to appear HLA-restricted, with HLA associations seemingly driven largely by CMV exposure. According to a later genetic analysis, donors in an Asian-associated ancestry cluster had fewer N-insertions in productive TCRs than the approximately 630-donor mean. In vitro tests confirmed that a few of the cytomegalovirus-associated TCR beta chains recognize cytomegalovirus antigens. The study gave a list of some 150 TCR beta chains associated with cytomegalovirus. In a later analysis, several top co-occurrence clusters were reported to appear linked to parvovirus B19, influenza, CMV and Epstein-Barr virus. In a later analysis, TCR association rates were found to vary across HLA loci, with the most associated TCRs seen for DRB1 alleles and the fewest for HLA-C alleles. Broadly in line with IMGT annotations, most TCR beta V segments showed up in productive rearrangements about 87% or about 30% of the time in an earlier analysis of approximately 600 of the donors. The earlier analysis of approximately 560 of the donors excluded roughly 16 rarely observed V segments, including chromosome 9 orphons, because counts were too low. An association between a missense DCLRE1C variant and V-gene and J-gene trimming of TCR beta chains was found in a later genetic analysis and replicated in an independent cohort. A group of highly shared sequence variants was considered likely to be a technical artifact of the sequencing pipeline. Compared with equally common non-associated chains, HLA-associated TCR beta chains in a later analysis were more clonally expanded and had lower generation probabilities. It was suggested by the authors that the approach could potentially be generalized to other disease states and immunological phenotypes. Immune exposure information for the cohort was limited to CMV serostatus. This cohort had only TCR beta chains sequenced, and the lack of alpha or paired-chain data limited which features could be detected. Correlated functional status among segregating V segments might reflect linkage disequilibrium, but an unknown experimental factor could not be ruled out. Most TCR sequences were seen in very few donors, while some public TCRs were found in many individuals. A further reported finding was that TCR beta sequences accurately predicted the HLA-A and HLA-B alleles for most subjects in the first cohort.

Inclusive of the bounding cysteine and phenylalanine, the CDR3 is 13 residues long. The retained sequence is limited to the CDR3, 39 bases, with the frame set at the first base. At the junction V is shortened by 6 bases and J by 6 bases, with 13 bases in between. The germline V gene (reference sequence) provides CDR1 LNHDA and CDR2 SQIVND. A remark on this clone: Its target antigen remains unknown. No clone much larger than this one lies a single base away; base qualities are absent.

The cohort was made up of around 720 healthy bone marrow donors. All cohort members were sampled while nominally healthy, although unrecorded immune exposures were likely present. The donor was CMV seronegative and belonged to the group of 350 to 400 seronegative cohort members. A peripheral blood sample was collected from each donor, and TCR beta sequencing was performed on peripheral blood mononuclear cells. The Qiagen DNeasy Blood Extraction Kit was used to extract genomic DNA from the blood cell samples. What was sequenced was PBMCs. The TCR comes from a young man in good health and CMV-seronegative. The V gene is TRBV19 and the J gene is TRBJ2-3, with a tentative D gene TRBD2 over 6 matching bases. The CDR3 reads CASSKRERDTQYF. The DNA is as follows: TGTGCCAGTAGCAAACGGGAGCGGGATACGCAGTATTTT.